The 16 T cell receptor beta chains below come from one sample, sequenced in a study of T cells in localized non-small cell lung cancer. Here immunoSEQ multiplex PCR was the method, and the copy in TCRdb shows in-frame clones only, minus some. The sample consists of around 69,000 clones, almost 90% of them appearing once. The material was peripheral blood, obtained before any cancer treatment. The receptors originated from a woman aged 40-70 years with stage I lung adenocarcinoma.

The V and J genes are TRBV5-1 and TRBJ1-4, with D uncertain. Between the trimmed V and J ends, which lost 6 bases and 2 bases, there was a span of 14 bases. CDR3 length equals 15 residues. CDR1 is SGHRS and CDR2 is YFSETQ in the germline V gene. CDR3 sequence: CASKEVAGTNEKLFF. CDR3 coding DNA: TGCGCCAGCAAGGAGGTGGCGGGGACTAATGAAAAACTGTTTTTT.

V gene TRBV19 combines with J gene TRBJ1-1; possible D gene TRBD1, 6 bases. Germline CDR1 reads LNHDA; CDR2 reads SQIVND (reference sequence). V lost 7 bases, J lost 2 bases, and 11 bases lay in between. This CDR3 region has 13 residues. In nucleotides, the CDR3 is TGTGCCAGTAAAGCAGGGGTCAACACTGAAGCTTTCTTT. Translated: CASKAGVNTEAFF.

The chain uses TRBV7-2 and TRBJ2-1; 7 bases agree with TRBD1. This CDR3 has 15 residues. The germline CDR1 and CDR2 sequences are SGHTA and FQGNSA. The ends lost 5 bases at V and 6 bases at J; junction bases unmatched: 10. The CDR3 bases are TGTGCCAGCAGCCCCCCAGGACACAGGGGCAATGAGCAGTTCTTC. This translates into CASSPPGHRGNEQFF.

V is TRBV7-9 and J is TRBJ1-1, with D possibly TRBD1 on 6 matching bases. The V and J ends lost 6 bases and 0 bases respectively, with 23 bases between them. CDR3 length: 18 residues. The germline V gene encodes CDR1 SEHNR and CDR2 FQNEAQ (reference sequence). CDR3 protein: CASSLPLQEGVMNTEAFF. CDR3 DNA: TGTGCCAGCAGTCTTCCACTGCAGGAGGGGGTGATGAACACTGAAGCTTTCTTT.

V usage is TRBV20-1 and J usage is TRBJ2-1; D is unresolved. The CDR3 contains 11 residues. From germline, CDR1 is DFQATT and CDR2 SNEGSKA (reference sequence). V was shortened by 7 bases and J by 6 bases, with 10 bases between the two germline ends. CDR3 amino acids: CSGVRVNEQFF. The CDR3 DNA follows: TGCAGTGGAGTTAGGGTCAATGAGCAGTTCTTC.

The rearrangement joins TRBV6-5 to TRBJ1-4, with TRBD1 matching over 7 bases. Germline CDR1 and CDR2: MNHEY and SVGAGI. The CDR3 extends over 14 amino acids. Germline trimming cut 0 bases from V and 8 bases from J; bases unmatched to any gene: 3. The CDR3 is CASSYSGQEEKLFF. In nucleotides, the CDR3 is TGTGCCAGCAGTTACTCAGGACAGGAGGAAAAACTGTTTTTT.

The rearrangement links TRBV30 to TRBJ1-5; TRBD1 agrees at 8 bases. The CDR3 spans 14 residues. The V gene's germline CDR1 is GTSNPN and CDR2 SVGIG (reference sequence). The junction had 4 bases not matched to a gene; V was cut back by 0 bases and J by 6 bases. The CDR3 region is CAWSVGTGGQPQHF. The CDR3 DNA follows: TGTGCCTGGAGTGTCGGGACAGGAGGTCAGCCCCAGCATTTT.

V gene TRBV7-9 combines with J gene TRBJ2-1; 11 nucleotides align to TRBD1. This CDR3 comprises 17 residues. The trim removed 5 bases at V and 3 bases at J, leaving 9 bases unmatched. The germline gives CDR1 SEHNR, CDR2 FQNEAQ (reference sequence). The CDR3 here is CASSTGQGAVYYNEQFF. The CDR3 DNA reads as TGTGCCAGCAGCACCGGACAGGGGGCGGTCTACTACAATGAGCAGTTCTTC.

This clone was counted a single time. The V and J genes are TRBV9 and TRBJ2-1; 7 bases line up with TRBD1. The CDR3 loop spans 15 amino acids. CDR1 is SGDLS, CDR2 YYNGEE, per germline. The V segment lost 4 bases and the J segment 6 bases; nucleotides outside the gene matches: 10. The CDR3 spells CASSPWEGQVNEQFF. The CDR3 bases are TGTGCCAGCAGCCCTTGGGAAGGACAGGTCAATGAGCAGTTCTTC.

The DNA of the CDR3 is TGTGCCAGCAGCCAAGAGGGGACTAGGCAGTATTTT. It yields the protein CASSQEGTRQYF. The chain couples TRBV4-2 to TRBJ2-3; 8 bases agree with TRBD2. The CDR3 is made up of 12 amino acids. J lost 11 bases, V lost 0 bases, and 1 base had no gene match. Germline V CDR1 and CDR2: LGHNA, YNFKEQ.

The rearrangement links TRBV30 to TRBJ2-4, with no clear D. V lost 5 bases and J lost 0, with 5 bases in between. The CDR3 totals 12 residues. Germline CDR1 GTSNPN, CDR2 SVGIG (reference sequence). CDR3 loop: CAWSLAKNIQYF. The CDR3 DNA reads TGTGCCTGGTCCCTAGCCAAAAACATTCAGTACTTC.

The V gene is TRBV19, the J gene TRBJ1-1; 9 bases line up with TRBD1. The V gene's germline CDR1 is LNHDA and CDR2 SQIVND (reference sequence). CDR3 length: 15 residues. Losses at the gene ends were 7 bases for V and 4 bases for J; bases not matched to a gene: 10. CDR3 loop: CASMSTGQGVTEAFF. The CDR3 nucleotides read TGTGCCAGTATGTCAACGGGACAGGGAGTCACTGAAGCTTTCTTT.

The V call is TRBV11-2, the J call TRBJ1-1, with TRBD1 identical over 8 bases. The CDR3 covers 15 residues. Germline CDR1 SGHAT, CDR2 FQNNGV. After removal of 0 bases from V and 3 bases from J, the junction contained 3 bases not matched to a gene. Written as DNA, the CDR3 is TGTGCCAGCAGCTTAGAGTACAGGGGGGACACTGAAGCTTTCTTT. Its translation is CASSLEYRGDTEAFF.

J is TRBJ1-4 and V is TRBV7-2; TRBD1 is a possible D gene (6 bases). Germline assignment: CDR1 SGHTA and CDR2 FQGNSA. Trimming took off 5 bases at V and 7 bases at J, with 11 bases between the two ends. The CDR3 sequence is 13 residues long. CDR3 bases: TGTGCCAGCAGCCTAGGGGGGAGTGAAAAACTGTTTTTT. The encoded protein is CASSLGGSEKLFF.

The chain recombines TRBV11-2 with TRBJ2-7; 9 positions agree with TRBD2. Per germline, CDR1 SGHAT and CDR2 FQNNGV. CDR3 length: 18 amino acids. J was trimmed by 0 bases and V by 3 bases; bases with no gene match: 12. CDR3 nucleotides: TGTGCCAGCAGCTTTACCAGCGGGAGGTCAAGGAGCTCCTACGAGCAGTACTTC. This codes for CASSFTSGRSRSSYEQYF.

The chain combines TRBV6-5 with TRBJ1-2; D is uncertain. Trimming left V 0 bases short and J 4 bases short, with 9 bases between. This CDR3 has 14 residues. Germline CDR1 is MNHEY and CDR2 is SVGAGI. As DNA, the CDR3 is TGTGCCAGCAGTTACTCGAAAAACTTCTATGGCTACACCTTC. Translating it yields CASSYSKNFYGYTF.